A single sample gave rise to the 30 T cell receptor beta chains below, sequenced in a study of blood T cell repertoires in COVID-19. The table came from immunoSEQ multiplex PCR; TCRdb's copy has only in-frame clones and leaves some out. The table shows 250,000 or so clones, with 80% to 95% occurring only once. Sequencing used peripheral blood. These receptors all come from a man between 25 and 39 years old with COVID-19, enrolled during active disease.

This chain uses TRBV11-2 with TRBJ2-4; D unclear. This CDR3 spans 11 amino acids. The V end lost 4 bases, the J end lost 7 bases, and 5 bases lay between the germline ends. Germline lookup yields CDR1 SGHAT and CDR2 FQNNGV. The CDR3 region has the DNA TGTGCCAGCAGCTCTCGGAACATTCAGTACTTC. It translates to CASSSRNIQYF.

With respect to this clone: At one boundary the junction diverges from the germline segment, which might be a read error. This chain uses TRBV7-2 with TRBJ2-6, with TRBD2 matching 7 bases. Germline loops: CDR1 SGHTA, CDR2 FQGNSA. This CDR3 is built from 14 residues. CDR3 nucleotide sequence: TGTGCCAGCAGCTCGAACCGGGACGGGAGGATCCTAGAATTC. Its protein product is CASSSNRDGRILEF.

The chain combines TRBV3-1 (or the pseudogene TRBV3-2) with TRBJ1-1, with D perhaps TRBD1 (5 bases). V lost 0 bases and J 5 bases, leaving 10 bases between the germline ends. Germline V lookup: CDR1 LGHDT, CDR2 YNNKEL (reference sequence). The CDR3 has 14 amino acids. In nucleotides, the CDR3 is TGTGCCAGCAGCCAAGACGGGGGTCGGACTGAAGCTTTCTTT. Its translation: CASSQDGGRTEAFF.

The chain is built from TRBV7-2 and TRBJ1-3; the match to TRBD1 covers 10 bases. Looked up from germline, CDR1 is SGHTA and CDR2 is FQGNSA. Trimming removed 1 base from V and 0 bases from J; junction bases left unmatched: 6. There are 18 residues in the CDR3. The CDR3 here is CASSLGTGGAYSGNTIYF. The CDR3 region has the DNA TGTGCCAGCAGCTTAGGGACAGGGGGTGCGTACTCTGGAAACACCATATATTTT.

This rearrangement joins TRBV5-5 to TRBJ2-3; weak D call: TRBD2 (6 bases). The CDR3 extends over 13 amino acids. Germline loops: CDR1 SGHKS, CDR2 YYEKEE (reference sequence). The germline V and J ends were trimmed by 4 bases and 4 bases, with 10 bases remaining between them. This CDR3 is CASSLIAADTQYF. The CDR3 DNA follows: TGTGCCAGCAGCCTAATAGCGGCAGATACGCAGTATTTT.

The rearrangement uses TRBV27 and TRBJ2-2; TRBD1 matches at 7 bases. V lost 2 bases and J lost 6; bases outside the gene matches: 12. The CDR3 totals 17 residues. CDR1 is MNHEY and CDR2 is SMNVEV in the germline V gene (reference sequence). The chain's CDR3 is CASSLLGGGTAPGELFF. CDR3 nucleotides: TGTGCCAGCAGTTTACTAGGGGGCGGAACGGCCCCCGGGGAGCTGTTTTTT.

The chain couples TRBV27 to TRBJ1-1, with 7 bases that match TRBD1. The CDR3 is 15 amino acids. Trimming took 3 bases from V and 0 from J; bases not matched to a gene: 4. The germline V gene encodes CDR1 MNHEY and CDR2 SMNVEV (reference sequence). CDR3 nucleotides: TGTGCCAGCAGTTTCGGGACAGCCATGAACACTGAAGCTTTCTTT. It translates to CASSFGTAMNTEAFF.

V is TRBV6-1 and J is TRBJ2-5; tentative D call: TRBD1 (5 bases). The CDR3 has 13 amino acids. Trimming took off 0 bases at V and 3 bases at J, with 5 bases between the two ends. Germline values: CDR1 MNHNS, CDR2 SASEGT. The CDR3 sequence: CASSEAREETQYF. DNA of the CDR3: TGTGCCAGCAGTGAAGCCAGGGAAGAGACCCAGTACTTC.

The V call is TRBV19, the J call TRBJ2-5, with TRBD1 matching over 9 bases. The CDR3 runs 15 residues. V trimming: 5 bases; J trimming: 0 bases; junction bases outside the gene matches: 4. The germline V gene encodes CDR1 LNHDA and CDR2 SQIVND (reference sequence). CDR3 region: CASSPGTGYQETQYF. DNA of the CDR3: TGTGCCAGTAGTCCAGGGACAGGGTACCAAGAGACCCAGTACTTC.

This chain uses TRBV5-6 with TRBJ1-2; 10 bases are a match to TRBD1. The length of the CDR3 is 15 residues. The germline CDR1 and CDR2 sequences are SGHDT and YYEEEE. V lost 3 bases, J lost 4 bases, and 6 bases stayed unmatched. The CDR3 DNA reads TGTGCCAGCAGCTCACCCGGACAGGGGGGCTATGGCTACACCTTC. Protein: CASSSPGQGGYGYTF.

This chain links TRBV27 with TRBJ2-7; 8 nucleotides align to TRBD1. CDR3 size: 14 residues. In germline, CDR1 is MNHEY, CDR2 SMNVEV (reference sequence). Losses at the gene ends were 6 bases for V and 3 bases for J; bases not matched to a gene: 7. CDR3 in amino acids: CASSPRQGYYEQYF. The CDR3 DNA reads as TGTGCCAGCAGCCCCCGACAGGGGTACTACGAGCAGTACTTC.

The chain combines TRBV9 with TRBJ1-2, with D perhaps matching TRBD1 (5 bases). Germline V gene lookup returns CDR1 SGDLS and CDR2 YYNGEE. The CDR3 has 15 residues. Deletions cut 0 bases from V and 5 bases from J, with 14 bases between. The CDR3 here is CASSVADSTSYGYTF. The CDR3 nucleotides read TGTGCCAGCAGCGTAGCCGACAGCACATCTTATGGCTACACCTTC.

The chain links TRBV27 to TRBJ2-7; 9 bases align to TRBD1. The CDR3 is made up of 14 amino acids. The ends lost 3 bases at V and 2 bases at J; junction bases unmatched: 2. Germline V gene lookup returns CDR1 MNHEY and CDR2 SMNVEV (reference sequence). In DNA form, the CDR3 reads TGTGCCAGCAGTTTTTACAGGGGGCCCTACGAGCAGTACTTC. It is translated as CASSFYRGPYEQYF.

The chain links TRBV10-2 to TRBJ1-6, with a tentative D call TRBD1 (6 bases). Trimming pared 3 bases from V and 6 bases from J, leaving 15 bases between. CDR1 and CDR2 from the germline V gene are WSHSY and SAAADI. The CDR3 covers 16 residues. The CDR3 region has the DNA TGCGCCAGCAGTGAAATACAGGGAGATCTTAATTCACCCCTCCACTTT. Translation gives CASSEIQGDLNSPLHF.

The genes are TRBV19 and TRBJ1-2; D possibly corresponds to TRBD1 (5 bases). Germline assignment: CDR1 LNHDA and CDR2 SQIVND (reference sequence). This CDR3 has 13 residues. Trimming removed 0 bases from V and 4 bases from J, with 6 bases in between. In DNA form, the CDR3 reads TGTGCCAGTAGTATAGACAGGGTCTATGGCTACACCTTC. Encoded protein: CASSIDRVYGYTF. The variable domain in full, completed from reference TRBV19 and TRBJ1-2, reads DGGITQSPKYLFRKEGQNVTLSCEQNLNHDAMYWYRQDPGQGLRLIYYSQIVNDFQKGDIAEGYSVSREKKESFPLTVTSAQKNPTAFYLCASSIDRVYGYTFGSGTRLTVV.

The chain uses TRBV9 and TRBJ2-5; TRBD2 matches 10 bases. CDR3 length equals 17 residues. V lost 0 bases, J lost 4 bases, and 9 bases stayed unmatched. CDR1 is SGDLS and CDR2 is YYNGEE in the germline V gene. For the CDR3, the DNA is TGTGCCAGCAGCGTAGGTACTAGCGGGACCGTAGGAGAGACCCAGTACTTC. Protein product: CASSVGTSGTVGETQYF.

The chain uses TRBV11-1 and TRBJ2-7, with TRBD1 matching over 8 bases. The CDR3 is 16 residues long. Trimming at V came to 5 bases and at J to 3 bases, leaving 12 bases not matched to a gene. Germline V gene data show CDR1 as SGHAT and CDR2 as FQDESV (reference sequence). The CDR3 protein is CASSPTRTGIIYEQYF. The CDR3 DNA sequence: TGTGCCAGCAGCCCTACCAGGACAGGGATAATCTACGAGCAGTACTTC.

CDR3 DNA: TGTGCCAGCAGCCCGGAAGCCGGGACAGCGAATTCACCCCTCCACTTT. Translated, it gives CASSPEAGTANSPLHF. The chain recombines TRBV2 with TRBJ1-6; 7 nucleotides line up with TRBD1. Trimming removed 6 bases from V and 7 bases from J; junction bases left unmatched: 12. Germline V gene data show CDR1 as SNHLY and CDR2 as FYNNEI. This CDR3 region has 16 residues.

The table lists this clone with a few counts. J is TRBJ1-5 and V is TRBV15; possible D gene TRBD1, 5 bases. V was trimmed by 4 bases and J by 6 bases, leaving 16 bases between them. This CDR3 comprises 15 residues. Germline lookup yields CDR1 LNHNV and CDR2 YYDKDF (reference sequence). This CDR3 is CATSMAGGRGQPQHF. CDR3 bases: TGTGCCACCAGCATGGCGGGGGGGAGAGGTCAGCCCCAGCATTTT.

CDR3 loop: CAWSWDINGMNTEAFF. Written as DNA, the CDR3 is TGTGCCTGGAGTTGGGACATTAATGGCATGAACACTGAAGCTTTCTTT. The rearrangement uses TRBV30 and TRBJ1-1, with D tentatively TRBD1 (6 bases). Trimming pared 2 bases from V and 0 bases from J, leaving 16 bases between. CDR1 and CDR2 from the germline V gene are GTSNPN and SVGIG (reference sequence). The CDR3 sequence is 16 residues long.

CDR3 sequence: CASTPETGYNEQFF. In DNA form, the CDR3 reads TGTGCCAGTACCCCGGAGACAGGCTACAATGAGCAGTTCTTC. The chain joins TRBV19 to TRBJ2-1; a possible D gene is TRBD1 (6 bases). V was pared by 7 bases and J by 3 bases, with 13 bases between. CDR1 and CDR2 from the germline V gene are LNHDA and SQIVND (reference sequence). This CDR3 contains 14 residues. The full variable domain, in which reference TRBV19 and TRBJ2-1 provide the parts outside the CDR3, is DGGITQSPKYLFRKEGQNVTLSCEQNLNHDAMYWYRQDPGQGLRLIYYSQIVNDFQKGDIAEGYSVSREKKESFPLTVTSAQKNPTAFYLCASTPETGYNEQFFGPGTRLTVL.

J is TRBJ2-7 and V is TRBV19; weak D call: TRBD2 (6 bases). The CDR3 has 15 amino acids. Germline V gene lookup returns CDR1 LNHDA and CDR2 SQIVND (reference sequence). V lost 1 base, J lost 2 bases, and 12 bases lay in between. The CDR3 sequence is CASSIGLAKTYEQYF. The CDR3 DNA reads TGTGCCAGTAGTATAGGTCTAGCGAAGACCTACGAGCAGTACTTC.

The chain is built from TRBV5-5 and TRBJ2-1; D is undetermined. The CDR3 sequence is 15 residues long. CDR1 SGHKS and CDR2 YYEKEE come from the germline V gene (reference sequence). Deletions cut 0 bases from V and 2 bases from J, with 9 bases between. For the CDR3, the DNA is TGTGCCAGCAGCTTGGGCGTAACCCCCTACAATGAGCAGTTCTTC. Translating it yields CASSLGVTPYNEQFF.

The chain recombines TRBV5-1 with TRBJ1-5, with D possibly matching TRBD1 (5 bases). The germline CDR1 and CDR2 sequences are SGHRS and YFSETQ. The CDR3 is 19 amino acids. Trimming took off 4 bases at V and 1 base at J, with 24 bases between the two ends. The CDR3 DNA follows: TGCGCCAGCAGCCTGTGGACACTTTCGCGTTATTCAAGCAATCAGCCCCAGCATTTT. Protein product: CASSLWTLSRYSSNQPQHF.

This chain links TRBV25-1 with TRBJ1-1; D remains ambiguous. Germline CDR1 and CDR2: MGHDK and SYGVNS. The ends were cut back, 6 bases at V and 3 bases at J, with 17 bases in the middle. The CDR3 is 15 amino acids. The CDR3: CASSDVNAGDTEAFF. DNA for the CDR3: TGTGCCAGCAGCGACGTGAATGCCGGGGACACTGAAGCTTTCTTT.

In DNA form, the CDR3 reads TGTGCCAGCAGCTCAGTTCCTAACTATGGCTACACCTTC. As protein: CASSSVPNYGYTF. The gene calls are TRBV6-2 or TRBV6-3 and TRBJ1-2; D unclear. The CDR3 is made up of 13 amino acids. Trimming left V 6 bases short and J 0 bases short, with 8 bases between. Germline V CDR1 and CDR2: MNHEY, SVGEGT.

The J gene is TRBJ2-1, the V gene TRBV6-4; D call uncertain. The CDR3 contains 11 residues. V shed 6 bases and J shed 7 bases, with 7 bases lying between them. Germline CDR1 MRHNA, CDR2 SNTAGT. Here the CDR3 DNA reads TGTGCCAGCAGCCCTAAGAATGAGCAGTTCTTC. Translation gives CASSPKNEQFF.

The V gene is TRBV7-3, the J gene TRBJ2-1; the match to TRBD1 covers 7 bases. After removal of 5 bases from V and 1 base from J, the junction contained 11 bases not matched to a gene. The CDR3 consists of 17 residues. Per germline, CDR1 SGHTA and CDR2 FQGTGA. The CDR3 loop reads CASSKNQGVRSYNEQFF. CDR3 coding DNA: TGTGCCAGCAGCAAGAATCAGGGGGTTAGGTCCTACAATGAGCAGTTCTTC.

The table lists this clone with a count of one. The chain couples TRBV11-2 to TRBJ2-7; 7 bases map to TRBD1. CDR1 is SGHAT and CDR2 is FQNNGV in the germline V gene. The CDR3 extends over 15 amino acids. V lost 0 bases to trimming and J lost 2 bases; unmatched junction nucleotides: 4. The CDR3 region is CASSLDPDRAYEQYF. The CDR3 DNA reads TGTGCCAGCAGCTTAGATCCCGACAGGGCCTACGAGCAGTACTTC.

The chain joins TRBV10-1 to TRBJ2-7; TRBD1 aligns across 8 bases. The J segment lost 0 bases and the V segment lost 5 bases, leaving 6 bases of the junction unmatched. The germline V gene has CDR1 WNHNN and CDR2 SYGVQD (reference sequence). The CDR3 contains 15 residues. The CDR3 coding sequence is TGCGCCAGCAGTCGGGGACAGGCCAGCTCCTACGAGCAGTACTTC. This sequence encodes CASSRGQASSYEQYF.